These 20 T cell receptor beta chains were all obtained from the same sample, sequenced in a study of cytomegalovirus exposure and HLA in healthy donors. PCR employed 60 Vbeta and 13 Jbeta primers. Profiled with immunoSEQ multiplex PCR; TCRdb holds only in-frame clones, not every one. Among around 85,000 clones listed, over 70% were seen once. Material: PBMCs. All receptors come from a woman aged 45-65 years in good health and CMV-seropositive.

The chain joins TRBV21-1 to TRBJ2-7; the table gives TRBD2 as D, unverified against the DNA. TRBV21-1 is described as a pseudogene. The CDR3 contains 16 residues. The CDR3 region is CASSKGSGRKSYEQYV. For the CDR3, the DNA is TGTGCCAGCAGCAAAGGTAGCGGGAGGAAATCCTACGAGCAGTACGTC.

The chain couples TRBV19 to TRBJ1-5; D perhaps matches TRBD1 (6 bases). The CDR3 covers 17 residues. V shed 0 bases and J shed 0 bases, with 12 bases lying between them. CDR1 and CDR2 from the germline V gene are LNHDA and SQIVND (reference sequence). The CDR3 sequence is CASSIDQGHYSNQPQHF. The CDR3, as DNA: TGTGCCAGTAGTATAGACCAGGGACACTATAGCAATCAGCCCCAGCATTTT.

The CDR3 loop reads CASRRQGSHTEAFF. Here the CDR3 DNA reads TGTGCCAGCAGGAGACAGGGGTCCCACACTGAAGCTTTCTTT. This chain links TRBV6-5 with TRBJ1-1; TRBD1 agrees at 8 bases. The CDR3 runs to 14 residues. Germline CDR1 and CDR2: MNHEY and SVGAGI. V was clipped by 6 bases and J by 3 bases; unmatched bases: 6.

The chain carries TRBV2 and TRBJ2-7, with 8 bases lining up with TRBD1. This CDR3 has 14 residues. In germline, CDR1 is SNHLY, CDR2 FYNNEI. V was clipped by 6 bases and J by 1 base; unmatched bases: 5. CDR3 sequence (DNA): TGTGCCAGCAGGTACCGGGACAGGTCCTACGAGCAGTACGTC. Translated: CASRYRDRSYEQYV.

V usage is TRBV15 and J usage is TRBJ2-6, with D possibly matching TRBD2 (6 bases). Deletions cut 8 bases from V and 2 bases from J, with 16 bases between. CDR1 and CDR2 (germline): LNHNV, YYDKDF (reference sequence). The CDR3 covers 16 residues. The DNA of the CDR3 is TGTGCCACCGGGGACTTCCCAGAACCTGGGGCCAACGTCCTGACTTTC. This codes for CATGDFPEPGANVLTF.

This chain joins TRBV2 and TRBJ2-5; D might be TRBD2 (5 bases). Trimming left V 6 bases short and J 4 bases short, with 18 bases between. Germline V CDR1 and CDR2: SNHLY, FYNNEI. The CDR3 is made up of 15 amino acids. CDR3 sequence: CASRPPGSPGETQYF. CDR3 DNA sequence: TGTGCCAGCAGACCCCCGGGATCCCCGGGAGAGACCCAGTACTTC.

V gene TRBV4-1 combines with J gene TRBJ1-3; D is uncertain. The length of the CDR3 is 13 residues. V dropped 4 bases and J dropped 3 bases, with 7 bases sitting between them. The germline gives CDR1 MGHRA, CDR2 YSYEKL. CDR3 sequence: CASSPRSGNTIYF. Here the CDR3 DNA reads TGCGCCAGCAGCCCGAGAAGTGGAAACACCATATATTTT.

This chain links TRBV5-6 with TRBJ2-7; 8 bases agree with TRBD1. This CDR3 contains 15 residues. V lost 1 base to trimming and J lost 3 bases; unmatched junction nucleotides: 6. CDR1 is SGHDT, CDR2 YYEEEE, per germline. The CDR3 loop reads CASSLSGQAFYEQYV. The CDR3 nucleotides are TGTGCCAGCAGCTTGTCGGGACAGGCCTTCTACGAGCAGTACGTC.

The CDR3 region has the DNA TGTGCCAGCAGTTGGACAGGAGCCAACACTGAAGCTTTCTTT. Residues: CASSWTGANTEAFF. This rearrangement joins TRBV6-5 to TRBJ1-1, with 7 bases lining up with TRBD1. The V gene end was trimmed by 4 bases and the J gene end by 2 bases; junction bases not matched to a gene: 4. CDR3 length: 14 amino acids. Germline CDR1 is MNHEY and CDR2 is SVGAGI.

The rearrangement uses TRBV27 and TRBJ1-6, with D unresolved. The germline CDR1 and CDR2 sequences are MNHEY and SMNVEV (reference sequence). CDR3 length: 11 residues. V was shortened by 4 bases and J by 12 bases, with 7 bases between the two germline ends. The CDR3 sequence: CASSYREPLHF. For the CDR3, the DNA is TGTGCCAGCAGTTACCGCGAACCCCTCCACTTT.

Worth noting for this clone: Other DNA sequences from this sample encode an identical CDR3 as well. The CDR3 sequence is CASSYGTSGMYYEQYV. For the CDR3, the DNA is TGCGCCAGCAGCTACGGGACTAGCGGGATGTACTACGAGCAGTACGTC. The chain couples TRBV10-2 to TRBJ2-7; 13 bases map to TRBD2. The CDR3 runs to 16 residues. Germline CDR1 and CDR2: WSHSY and SAAADI. The J segment lost 3 bases and the V segment lost 6 bases, leaving 8 bases of the junction unmatched.

The chain couples TRBV21-1 to TRBJ2-7; the table's D call of TRBD1 was not tested on the DNA. TRBV21-1 is designated a pseudogene. This CDR3 is 21 amino acids long. Here the CDR3 reads CASSKTLKPHALPTLHYEQYF. CDR3 DNA: TGTGCCAGCAGCAAGACGCTAAAACCCCATGCTTTGCCGACACTCCACTACGAGCAGTACTTC.

The rearrangement joins TRBV7-9 to TRBJ1-1; 7 bases match TRBD1. The CDR3 totals 13 residues. Trimming at V came to 10 bases and at J to 3 bases, leaving 8 bases not matched to a gene. CDR1 and CDR2 from the germline V gene are SEHNR and FQNEAQ (reference sequence). The CDR3 DNA is TGTGCCACCAAAAGGGGGCTGGACACTGAAGCTTTCTTT. Protein product: CATKRGLDTEAFF.

The V gene is TRBV6-1, the J gene TRBJ2-7, with 7 positions matching TRBD1. Germline lookup yields CDR1 MNHNS and CDR2 SASEGT. After removal of 4 bases from V and 0 bases from J, the junction contained 3 bases not matched to a gene. The CDR3 contains 14 residues. The CDR3 loop is CASSADRSSYEQYV. The CDR3 DNA follows: TGTGCCAGCAGTGCGGACAGGAGCTCCTACGAGCAGTACGTC.

This sequence joins TRBV7-2 and TRBJ1-1; D is unresolved. This CDR3 contains 14 residues. V shed 7 bases and J shed 9 bases, with 21 bases lying between them. Germline CDR1 SGHTA, CDR2 FQGNSA. CDR3 coding DNA: TGTGCCAGCACCGACGGACCTACCGGGAAAAAAGCTTTCTTT. Translating gives CASTDGPTGKKAFF.

The chain links TRBV5-1 to TRBJ2-1, with 13 nucleotides matching TRBD2. Germline CDR1 SGHRS, CDR2 YFSETQ. The trim removed 3 bases at V and 10 bases at J, leaving 7 bases unmatched. The CDR3 is 15 amino acids. The CDR3 protein is CASSSPGLAGKEQFF. CDR3 sequence (DNA): TGCGCCAGCAGCTCCCCGGGACTAGCGGGAAAAGAGCAGTTCTTC.

The table lists this clone with a few counts. V is TRBV7-9 and J is TRBJ1-5, with no clear D. V lost 5 bases and J 2 bases, leaving 10 bases between the germline ends. The length of the CDR3 is 14 residues. The V gene's germline CDR1 is SEHNR and CDR2 FQNEAQ (reference sequence). The CDR3 spells CASSPGGGNQPQHF. CDR3 coding DNA: TGTGCCAGCAGCCCTGGCGGCGGCAATCAGCCCCAGCATTTT.

J is TRBJ2-3 and V is TRBV5-1; 11 bases line up with TRBD2. V was pared by 4 bases and J by 1 base, with 8 bases of the junction left unmatched. The CDR3 runs 17 residues. The V gene's germline CDR1 is SGHRS and CDR2 YFSETQ. The CDR3 coding sequence is TGCGCCAGCAGCGCGGTCCTTAGCGGGAGGGGCACAGATACGCAGTATTTT. As protein: CASSAVLSGRGTDTQYF.

This chain links TRBV10-3 with TRBJ2-1, with 11 nucleotides matching TRBD2. The CDR3 contains 15 residues. With 0 bases clipped from V and 9 bases from J, the junction kept 4 bases outside the gene matches. Germline loops: CDR1 ENHRY, CDR2 SYGVKD. CDR3 nucleotides: TGTGCCATCAGTGAGTCCAGGGGACTAGCGGTTGAGCAGTTCTTC. Its translation: CAISESRGLAVEQFF.

The chain uses TRBV6-1 and TRBJ2-3; TRBD2 agrees at 10 bases. V shed 1 base and J 5 bases; nucleotides not matched to a gene: 12. This CDR3 has 18 residues. From germline, CDR1 is MNHNS and CDR2 SASEGT. The CDR3 DNA sequence: TGTGCCAGCAGTGAAGGGGTAACTAGCGGGGCACGGGGAGATACGCAGTATTTT. Protein: CASSEGVTSGARGDTQYF.